This T cell receptor (beta chain) emerged from a study of blood T cell repertoires in COVID-19. Overall study context: Collection of acute and convalescent COVID-19 samples took place in the United States, Italy and Spain. T cells, B-cell-depleted T cells, or PBMCs provided the cDNA or gDNA that served as material.

As handled by the study authors: Using reference gene primer amplification, nucleated cell counts were estimated. TCRdb's table, derived via immunoSEQ multiplex PCR, lists solely in-frame clones and lacks some. V, J and clone size derive from that table, while D and trimming were established from the DNA sequence. Of 70,000 to 90,000 clones listed, 78% are singletons. Specimen: peripheral blood. This TCR derives from a human donor in a cohort sampled during active COVID-19.

The CDR3 nucleotides are TGTGCCAGCCAGAGGGGGCAAGGGTACGAGCAGTACTTC. Encoded protein: CASQRGQGYEQYF. The gene calls are TRBV6-5 and TRBJ2-7, with TRBD1 matching 7 bases. The CDR3 contains 13 residues. CDR1 and CDR2 (germline): MNHEY, SVGAGI. V shed 8 bases, J shed 4 bases, and the junction held 8 bases outside the gene matches.